The source of this T cell receptor beta chain is a study of T cell responses to AZD1222 COVID-19 vaccine. Only in-frame clones appear in the TCRdb table, and some are missing; sequencing was by immunoSEQ multiplex PCR. In the table there are about 170,000 clones, 87% of which are singletons. Concerning this clone: Its antigen is unidentified.

Overall study findings and caveats: Regions left unmutated in variants are reportedly the target of nearly half of spike-specific TCRs.

This receptor was taken from an adult who received the AZD1222 COVID-19 vaccine. The sample in question was peripheral blood, obtained 28 days after the second AZD1222 dose.

The CDR3 coding sequence is TGTGCCATCAGTGAGCCGAGGGCCGGTGCTACGCAGTATTTT. This encodes CAISEPRAGATQYF. The chain is built from TRBV10-3 and TRBJ2-3; TRBD2 is a possible D gene (5 bases). V was clipped by 2 bases and J by 8 bases, with 14 bases between them. This CDR3 comprises 14 residues. Germline loops: CDR1 ENHRY, CDR2 SYGVKD.